The 23 T cell receptor beta chains in this list originate from one sample, sequenced in a study of vaccination and CD4 T cells after COVID-19. The Oncomine TCR Beta short-read assay was what sequenced the DNA obtained from cultured CD4+ T cells. MiXCR was run by TCRdb on the PCR reads, yielding one entry per CDR3 protein. The table lists 10,000 to 13,000 distinct CDR3 sequences, roughly 55% of them singletons. Treatment specified: 10-day PBMC culture with coronavirus spike peptide pools or control peptides (ViraFEST assay). Their antigen targets remain unknown. The sequenced sample was CD4+ T cells from blood, cultured in vitro. The source is a human donor who had recovered from COVID-19.

There are a few counts of this clonotype. The chain carries TRBV20-1 and TRBJ2-5; D not resolved. Trimming shortened V by 3 bases and J by 2 bases, and 28 bases separated the two germline ends. Per the germline V gene, CDR1 is DFQATT and CDR2 is SNEGSKA (reference sequence). The length of the CDR3 is 19 residues. This CDR3 is CSASRAPMALKAVQETQYF. Here the CDR3 DNA reads TGCAGTGCTAGTAGGGCCCCTATGGCCTTGAAGGCGGTGCAAGAGACCCAGTACTTC.

V and J are TRBV20-1 and TRBJ2-5, with D possibly being TRBD2 (6 bases). Germline assignment: CDR1 DFQATT and CDR2 SNEGSKA (reference sequence). V was trimmed by 0 bases and J by 5 bases, leaving 19 bases between them. The length of the CDR3 is 16 residues. CDR3 sequence reads: CSARDLQFGGGETQYF. The CDR3 nucleotides read TGCAGTGCTAGAGATCTTCAATTCGGGGGTGGCGAGACCCAGTACTTC.

The J gene is TRBJ2-7, the V gene TRBV6-1; D is possibly TRBD2 (6 bases). Trimming removed 6 bases from V and 5 bases from J, with 14 bases in between. The CDR3 covers 13 residues. Germline-derived CDR1 and CDR2 are MNHNS and SASEGT. The CDR3 region is CASRLAAGDEQYF. DNA of the CDR3: TGTGCCAGCAGGCTCGCAGCGGGTGACGAGCAGTACTTC.

This chain uses TRBV6-1 with TRBJ1-5, with D perhaps matching TRBD1 (5 bases). Trimming shortened V by 6 bases and J by 0 bases, and 18 bases separated the two germline ends. Germline assignment: CDR1 MNHNS and CDR2 SASEGT. This CDR3 spans 17 amino acids. CDR3 DNA: TGTGCCAGCAGCCCACAGTCGCCCGGGGCTAGCAATCAGCCCCAGCATTTT. This sequence encodes CASSPQSPGASNQPQHF.

The rearrangement links TRBV2 to TRBJ2-7; the D is unclear. Between the trimmed V and J ends, which lost 0 bases and 4 bases, there was a span of 7 bases. Germline lookup yields CDR1 SNHLY and CDR2 FYNNEI. This CDR3 has 13 amino acids. The CDR3 protein is CASSEARGYEQYF. The DNA for the CDR3 is TGTGCCAGCAGTGAAGCACGTGGGTACGAGCAGTACTTC.

The chain joins TRBV27 to TRBJ2-5, with a weak D call TRBD1 (6 bases). This CDR3 comprises 13 residues. Germline assignment: CDR1 MNHEY and CDR2 SMNVEV (reference sequence). Between the trimmed V and J ends, which lost 6 bases and 5 bases, there was a span of 13 bases. This chain's CDR3 is CASRLTRGETQYF. CDR3 in DNA: TGTGCCAGCAGATTAACTAGGGGGGAGACCCAGTACTTC.

This chain joins TRBV20-1 and TRBJ2-7; 7 nucleotides agree with TRBD2. The CDR3 has 14 amino acids. Germline CDR1 reads DFQATT; CDR2 reads SNEGSKA (reference sequence). V lost 6 bases, J lost 0 bases, and 8 bases stayed unmatched. The CDR3 DNA reads TGCAGTGCACTCGGACTAGTTAGCTCCTACGAGCAGTACTTC. It specifies CSALGLVSSYEQYF.

The CDR3 region has the DNA TGTGCCAGCAGCTTAGATCCTAGACCCAACAGGGGTGAGACCCAGTACTTC. Residues: CASSLDPRPNRGETQYF. This chain connects TRBV11-2 to TRBJ2-5, with 7 bases fitting TRBD1. The V and J ends lost 0 bases and 5 bases, in that order; junction bases with no gene match: 12. This CDR3 spans 17 amino acids. Germline values: CDR1 SGHAT, CDR2 FQNNGV.

This chain uses TRBV7-2 with TRBJ2-1; unclear D gene. CDR3 size: 14 residues. The germline gives CDR1 SGHTA, CDR2 FQGNSA. With 0 bases removed from V and 8 bases from J, the gap between germline ends came to 11 bases. The CDR3 coding sequence is TGTGCCAGCAGCTTAGCGATGGACGTTGATGAGCAGTTCTTC. Translation: CASSLAMDVDEQFF.

The CDR3, as DNA: TGTGCCAGTACCGCGACCGGGACAGGGGGGCCACCCCTCCACTTT. As protein: CASTATGTGGPPLHF. This chain links TRBV19 with TRBJ1-6; the match to TRBD1 covers 11 bases. CDR1 is LNHDA, CDR2 SQIVND, per germline (reference sequence). This CDR3 spans 15 amino acids. Trimming cost V 7 bases and J 11 bases; bases outside gene matches: 10. Drawing the rest from reference TRBV19 and TRBJ1-6, the complete variable domain is DGGITQSPKYLFRKEGQNVTLSCEQNLNHDAMYWYRQDPGQGLRLIYYSQIVNDFQKGDIAEGYSVSREKKESFPLTVTSAQKNPTAFYLCASTATGTGGPPLHFGNGTRLTVT.

J is TRBJ2-7 and V is TRBV20-1; 12 bases are a match to TRBD2. CDR3 length: 14 residues. With V trimmed by 6 bases and J by 6 bases, 9 bases remained unmatched. CDR1 and CDR2 (germline): DFQATT, SNEGSKA (reference sequence). The CDR3 sequence: CSAKPGLAGVEQYF. In DNA form, the CDR3 reads TGCAGTGCCAAACCGGGACTAGCGGGTGTCGAGCAGTACTTC.

This clonotype was observed a handful of times. The chain employs TRBV19 and TRBJ1-1; possibly TRBD1 for D (5 bases). Trimming took 1 base from V and 0 from J, leaving 9 bases between them. CDR3 length equals 15 residues. CDR1 is LNHDA and CDR2 is SQIVND in the germline V gene (reference sequence). CDR3: CASSIGQKLNTEAFF. CDR3 bases: TGTGCCAGTAGTATAGGACAGAAGTTGAACACTGAAGCTTTCTTT.

V usage is TRBV6-1 and J usage is TRBJ2-7; 7 bases line up with TRBD2. Germline V gene lookup returns CDR1 MNHNS and CDR2 SASEGT. J gave up 0 bases and V 3 bases, and 5 bases lay outside the gene matches. This CDR3 contains 15 residues. For the CDR3, the DNA is TGTGCCAGCAGTGAGATGGCGGGAGACTCCTACGAGCAGTACTTC. It translates to CASSEMAGDSYEQYF.

A few counts support this clonotype. The J gene is TRBJ1-3, the V gene TRBV15, with D possibly TRBD1 on 6 matching bases. V was cut by 5 bases and J by 8 bases, with 19 bases left in between. The CDR3 length is 15 residues. Per germline, CDR1 LNHNV and CDR2 YYDKDF (reference sequence). The CDR3 region is CATSPWDTRGDTIYF. Here the CDR3 DNA reads TGTGCCACCAGCCCCTGGGACACCCGTGGGGACACCATATATTTT.

The V call is TRBV6-1, the J call TRBJ1-5; tentative D call: TRBD1 (6 bases). The length of the CDR3 is 14 residues. V was cut by 1 base and J by 6 bases, with 10 bases left in between. Germline-derived CDR1 and CDR2 are MNHNS and SASEGT. The CDR3 DNA is TGTGCCAGCAGTGAAGTTTGGGGGCCTCAGCCCCAGCATTTT. It yields the protein CASSEVWGPQPQHF.

The rearrangement links TRBV5-8 to TRBJ2-1; 9 nucleotides line up with TRBD2. Losses at the gene ends were 2 bases for V and 4 bases for J; bases not matched to a gene: 10. The germline V gene encodes CDR1 SGHTS and CDR2 YDEGEE. This CDR3 has 17 amino acids. The CDR3: CASSFVASGRSYNEQFF. The CDR3 DNA sequence: TGTGCCAGCAGCTTCGTGGCAAGCGGGAGGTCTTACAATGAGCAGTTCTTC.

The rearrangement links TRBV4-3 to TRBJ2-7; 16 bases agree with TRBD2. This CDR3 has 21 residues. In germline, CDR1 is LGHNA, CDR2 YSLEER. Trimming removed 0 bases from V and 0 bases from J; junction bases left unmatched: 11. CDR3 DNA sequence: TGCGCCAGCAGCCAAGAAACCGCAAGGGGACTAGCGGGAGGGGGCTCCTACGAGCAGTACTTC. It yields the protein CASSQETARGLAGGGSYEQYF.

This chain uses TRBV24-1 with TRBJ1-5; D ambiguous. The germline V and J ends were trimmed by 4 bases and 7 bases, with 13 bases remaining between them. Per germline, CDR1 KGHDR and CDR2 SFDVKD. This CDR3 comprises 14 residues. The CDR3 protein is CATSESGAGQPQHF. The CDR3 bases are TGTGCCACCAGTGAGTCGGGAGCGGGCCAGCCCCAGCATTTT.

The chain links TRBV20-1 to TRBJ2-7, with 13 bases lining up with TRBD2. CDR1 DFQATT and CDR2 SNEGSKA come from the germline V gene (reference sequence). J was trimmed by 3 bases and V by 6 bases; bases with no gene match: 5. The CDR3 length is 14 residues. CDR3: CSADGLAGDYEQYF. CDR3 nucleotides: TGCAGTGCCGATGGACTAGCGGGAGACTACGAGCAGTACTTC.

The chain carries TRBV6-2 or TRBV6-3 and TRBJ2-2; D unresolved. Per germline, CDR1 MNHEY and CDR2 SVGEGT. CDR3 size: 11 residues. The ends were cut back, 6 bases at V and 5 bases at J, with 4 bases in the middle. The chain's CDR3 is CASSRTGELFF. For the CDR3, the DNA is TGTGCCAGCAGCCGAACCGGGGAGCTGTTTTTT.

The rearrangement links TRBV15 to TRBJ1-1; no clear D gene. Germline CDR1 and CDR2: LNHNV and YYDKDF (reference sequence). CDR3 size: 13 residues. Trimming took off 0 bases at V and 1 base at J, with 3 bases between the two ends. CDR3 bases: TGTGCCACCAGCAGAGATCCGAACACTGAAGCTTTCTTT. Translated, it gives CATSRDPNTEAFF.

There are a few counts of this clonotype. The chain combines TRBV6-1 with TRBJ1-2, with a weak D call TRBD1 (5 bases). V was pared by 7 bases and J by 5 bases, with 14 bases between. The V gene's germline CDR1 is MNHNS and CDR2 SASEGT. The CDR3 covers 13 residues. CDR3 DNA: TGTGCCAGCATCCCCAGGGAGGGTTATGGCTACACCTTC. Its translation is CASIPREGYGYTF.

This clonotype has a handful of counts. This sequence joins TRBV20-1 and TRBJ2-3, with a tentative D call TRBD1 (6 bases). The length of the CDR3 is 13 residues. V was clipped by 6 bases and J by 2 bases, with 12 bases between them. Germline CDR1 and CDR2: DFQATT and SNEGSKA (reference sequence). This chain's CDR3 is CSADSSITDTQYF. The CDR3 region has the DNA TGCAGTGCGGACAGTTCTATCACAGATACGCAGTATTTT.